This T cell receptor (beta chain) was retrieved from a study of CXCR3-negative and CXCR3-positive naive CD8 T cells. Whole-study findings and limits: Hydrophobicity of TRB CDR3s was greater in CXCR3-positive naive cells than in CXCR3-negative naive cells.

Triplicate approximately 300,000-cell sorts were made of each CD8+ T cell subset. Of note for this clonotype: What it binds is unknown.

The authors made the TRB cDNA libraries by 5' RACE using UMI labels. TCRdb reprocessed the 5' RACE reads; each CDR3 protein has one entry and no DNA is given. The sample features roughly 110,000 distinct CDR3 sequences, with over 0.35% in its top ten. The length of the CDR3 is 18 residues. Germline V gene data show CDR1 as SNHLY and CDR2 as FYNNEI. The genes are TRBV2 and TRBJ2-3. The receptor's source is a human donor in good health. Some clones in this sample may be carry-over from other donors' samples. The specimen sequenced was naive CXCR3+ CD8+ T cells from blood. Noted subset: CD45RO-CCR7+CD27+CD95- naive CD8+ T cells expressing CXCR3 (TNR3+). This CDR3 reads CASSTIPYMEIWTDTQYF.